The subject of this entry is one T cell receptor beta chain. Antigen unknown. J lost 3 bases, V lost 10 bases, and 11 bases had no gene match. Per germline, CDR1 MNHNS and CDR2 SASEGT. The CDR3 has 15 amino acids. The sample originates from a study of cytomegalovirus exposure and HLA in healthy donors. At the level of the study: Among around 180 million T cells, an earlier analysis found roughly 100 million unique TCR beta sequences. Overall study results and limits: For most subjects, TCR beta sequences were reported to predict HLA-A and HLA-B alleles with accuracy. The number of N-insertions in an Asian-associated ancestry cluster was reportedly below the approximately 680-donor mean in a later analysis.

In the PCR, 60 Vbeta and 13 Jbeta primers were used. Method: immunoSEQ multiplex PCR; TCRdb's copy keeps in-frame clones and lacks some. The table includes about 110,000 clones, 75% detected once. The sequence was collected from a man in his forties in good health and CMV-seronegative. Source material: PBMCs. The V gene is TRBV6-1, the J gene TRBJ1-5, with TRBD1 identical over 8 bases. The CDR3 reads CATRDRGLDNQPQHF. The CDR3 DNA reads TGTGCCACCAGAGACAGGGGCCTTGACAATCAGCCCCAGCATTTT.